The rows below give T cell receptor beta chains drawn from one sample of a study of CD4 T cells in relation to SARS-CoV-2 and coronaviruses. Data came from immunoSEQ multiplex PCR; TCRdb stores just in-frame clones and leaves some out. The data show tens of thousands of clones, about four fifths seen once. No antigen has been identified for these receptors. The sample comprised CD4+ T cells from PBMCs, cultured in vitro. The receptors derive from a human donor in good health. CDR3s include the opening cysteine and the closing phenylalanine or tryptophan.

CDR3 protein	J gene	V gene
CASRRTTGEVKLFF	TRBJ1-4	TRBV4-2
CASTRDREYEQYF	TRBJ2-7	TRBV2
CASSEGLRQAEAFF	TRBJ1-1	TRBV6-1
CASTPTRSGNTIYF	TRBJ1-3	TRBV3-1/TRBV3-2
CSVQRDSLGYGYTF	TRBJ1-2	TRBV29-1
CASSFGRENTGELFF	TRBJ2-2	TRBV6-5
CASSSAEVTNSPLHF	TRBJ1-6	TRBV5-1
CASSSSGTGSSETQYF	TRBJ2-5	TRBV5-1
CASSLVSGELFF	TRBJ2-2	TRBV12-3/TRBV12-4
CASSWDVGAAYGYTF	TRBJ1-2	TRBV7-8